These T cell receptor beta chains were read from a single sample in a study of T cells in Graves' hyperthyroidism and ophthalmopathy. TCRdb re-called the multiplex PCR reads through MiXCR, storing one row per CDR3 protein. This table holds about 560,000 distinct CDR3 sequences, 16% found once. Sequencing was carried out using blood. These receptors came from a woman aged 18-29 years with Graves' hyperthyroidism. The CDR3 runs from the conserved cysteine through the conserved F or W. A D gene is named only where the DNA matches it firmly. Where a row states a size, it is once, few, many or the class of an expanded clone; other rows omit it.

clone size	V gene	J gene	D gene	CDR3 protein	CDR3 DNA
-	TRBV25-1	TRBJ1-6	TRBD1	CASRAGTANNSPLHF	TGTGCCAGCAGGGCCGGGACAGCAAATAATTCACCCCTCCACTTT
-	TRBV6-5	TRBJ2-6	-	CASSYPWGSGANVLTF	TGTGCCAGCAGTTACCCTTGGGGCTCTGGGGCCAACGTCCTGACTTTC
many	TRBV6-5	TRBJ2-7	-	CASSYRPAYEQYF	TGTGCCAGCAGTTACAGGCCAGCCTACGAGCAGTACTTC
-	TRBV30	TRBJ2-2	TRBD1	CAWRGTVGALF	TGTGCCTGGAGGGGGACAGTGGGAGCTCTCTTT
many	TRBV5-1	TRBJ1-5	-	CASRVGPSNQPQHF	TGCGCCAGCCGGGTGGGTCCAAGCAATCAGCCCCAGCATTTT
-	TRBV2	TRBJ1-5	TRBD1	CASRPTGSRRNQPQHF	TGTGCCAGCAGGCCGACAGGGTCTAGGCGCAATCAGCCCCAGCATTTT
-	TRBV30	TRBJ1-2	-	CAWTQGCGYTF	TGTGCCTGGACCCAGGGCTGTGGCTACACCTTC
many	TRBV27	TRBJ2-2	-	CASSLSIIVGPNTGELFF	TGTGCCAGCAGTTTATCGATTATAGTGGGACCGAACACCGGGGAGCTGTTTTTT
many	TRBV4-1	TRBJ2-1	-	CASSQDIQRSYYNEQFF	TGCGCCAGCAGCCAAGATATCCAGCGGAGTTACTACAATGAGCAGTTCTTC
many	TRBV30	TRBJ2-1	TRBD2	CAWKTGLAGLDEQFF	TGTGCCTGGAAAACCGGACTAGCGGGATTAGATGAGCAGTTCTTC
-	TRBV7-8	TRBJ2-2	-	CASSSTPGGPPGELFF	TGTGCCAGCAGCTCCACGCCCGGGGGACCGCCCGGGGAGCTGTTTTTT
-	TRBV6-2/TRBV6-3	TRBJ1-5	TRBD1	CASSEQGASQPQHF	TGTGCCAGCAGTGAACAGGGGGCTAGTCAGCCCCAGCATTTT
-	TRBV4-3	TRBJ1-4	TRBD1	CASSRVSDRGREKLFF	TGCGCCAGCAGCAGAGTCTCCGACAGGGGGCGGGAAAAACTGTTTTTT
many	TRBV20-1	TRBJ1-1	TRBD1	CSARVTGEDTEAFF	TGCAGTGCTAGAGTAACAGGGGAGGACACTGAAGCTTTCTTT
few	TRBV7-9	TRBJ1-3	-	CASSLEATGWNTIYF	TGTGCCAGCAGCTTAGAGGCCACTGGGTGGAACACCATATATTTT
-	TRBV6-1	TRBJ2-1	TRBD2	CASSPGVAGGLGEQFF	TGTGCCAGCAGCCCCGGGGTAGCGGGGGGCCTGGGAGAGCAGTTCTTC
-	TRBV18	TRBJ2-1	TRBD2	CASSPWGLAYNEQFF	TGTGCCAGCTCACCATGGGGACTAGCCTACAATGAGCAGTTCTTC
few	TRBV12-3/TRBV12-4	TRBJ2-5	-	CASSEDGSGTQYF	TGTGCCAGCAGTGAGGACGGCAGCGGGACCCAGTACTTC
few	TRBV5-1	TRBJ2-7	-	CASSLGVGGNYEQYF	TGCGCCAGCAGCTTGGGGGTCGGAGGTAACTACGAGCAGTACTTC
-	TRBV12-3/TRBV12-4	TRBJ1-2	TRBD1	CASSKQGMYGYTF	TGTGCCAGCAGTAAACAGGGGATGTATGGCTACACCTTC
many	TRBV12-3/TRBV12-4	TRBJ2-2	-	CASRGASGNTGELFF	TGTGCCAGCAGGGGGGCTAGCGGGAACACCGGGGAGCTGTTTTTT
many	TRBV20-1	TRBJ1-6	-	CSANEGSYNSPLHF	TGCAGTGCTAATGAGGGCTCCTATAATTCACCCCTCCACTTT
many	TRBV7-2	TRBJ2-1	-	CASSLLGGFAYNEQFF	TGTGCCAGCAGCTTACTTGGGGGTTTCGCCTACAATGAGCAGTTCTTC
-	TRBV6-5	TRBJ1-1	-	CASSYGDQAFF	TGTGCCAGCAGTTACGGGGACCAAGCTTTCTTT
-	TRBV5-1	TRBJ2-2	-	CASSLARGVTGELFF	TGCGCCAGCAGCTTGGCCAGAGGGGTTACCGGGGAGCTGTTTTTT
many	TRBV27	TRBJ2-1	TRBD2	CASSAFPGLAGGVPVAEQFF	TGTGCCAGCAGTGCCTTCCCGGGACTAGCGGGAGGAGTACCCGTAGCTGAGCAGTTCTTC
many	TRBV27	TRBJ1-5	-	CASRGSSNQPQHF	TGTGCCAGCAGGGGCAGCTCCAATCAGCCCCAGCATTTT
-	TRBV19	TRBJ2-7	-	CASSLKSRYEQYF	TGTGCCAGTAGTCTCAAGTCCAGGTACGAGCAGTACTTC
-	TRBV10-3	TRBJ1-5	-	CAISESLQTNQPQHF	TGTGCCATCAGTGAGTCTCTACAGACCAATCAGCCCCAGCATTTT
-	TRBV7-2	TRBJ2-3	TRBD2	CASSSGGRVIDTQYF	TGTGCCAGCAGCTCAGGCGGGAGGGTGATAGATACGCAGTATTTT
few	TRBV3-1	TRBJ1-1	-	CASTDVTRRAFF	TGTGCCAGCACCGACGTAACCCGGCGGGCTTTCTTT
few	TRBV29-1	TRBJ2-7	-	CSVETGYEQYF	TGCAGCGTTGAAACAGGGTACGAGCAGTACTTC
-	TRBV10-3	TRBJ2-7	-	CAISEIGYGGDEQYF	TGTGCCATCAGTGAGATTGGATATGGCGGGGACGAGCAGTACTTC
many	TRBV11-2	TRBJ2-1	-	CASSRSGVYNEQFF	TGTGCCAGCAGCCGTAGCGGAGTCTACAATGAGCAGTTCTTC
many	TRBV11-2	TRBJ2-1	-	CASSFSATTEQFF	TGTGCCAGCAGCTTTTCGGCGACTACGGAGCAGTTCTTC
many	TRBV2	TRBJ2-1	-	CASSEHPPNEQFF	TGTGCCAGCAGTGAACACCCCCCCAATGAGCAGTTCTTC
few	TRBV13	TRBJ2-5	-	CASSYRGAGGTQYF	TGTGCCAGCAGCTACCGGGGGGCCGGTGGGACCCAGTACTTC
-	TRBV14	TRBJ2-7	-	CASSQAAYEQYF	TGTGCCAGCAGCCAAGCTGCCTACGAGCAGTACTTC
many	TRBV12-3/TRBV12-4	TRBJ2-7	-	CASSPRVIKSYEQYF	TGTGCCAGCAGTCCAAGGGTAATCAAATCCTACGAGCAGTACTTC
many	TRBV5-6	TRBJ2-1	TRBD2	CASSPRVGLPNYNEQFF	TGTGCCAGCAGCCCAAGGGTGGGACTACCGAACTACAATGAGCAGTTCTTC
many	TRBV12-3/TRBV12-4	TRBJ2-7	-	CASRPRASSYEQYF	TGTGCCAGCAGGCCCCGAGCTAGCTCCTACGAGCAGTACTTC
-	TRBV5-1	TRBJ2-6	-	CASTSIPGPTSGANVLTF	TGCGCCAGCACCTCTATACCGGGACCCACCTCTGGGGCCAACGTCCTGACTTTC